The rows below give T cell receptor beta chains drawn from one sample of a study of T cell repertoires in cytomegalovirus infection. MiXCR, applied by TCRdb to the reads, yields one record per CDR3 protein. This repertoire shows 250,000 or so distinct CDR3 sequences, 10% to 15% found once; its top ten account for 1.5% to 2%. The sequencing input was PBMCs. The origin of the receptors is a human donor in good health (CMV status not recorded). Some clones in this sample may be carry-over from other donors' samples. CDR3s include the opening cysteine and the closing phenylalanine or tryptophan. The D gene is left open where the match is weak. Size is omitted from some rows. Given values are once, few, many or a class for expanded clones.

clone_size | j_call | v_call | d_call | cdr3_aa | cdr3_nt
many | TRBJ2-2 | TRBV19 | TRBD2 | CASNNGRANTGELFF | TGTGCCAGTAATAACGGGAGGGCGAACACCGGGGAGCTGTTTTTT
many | TRBJ2-1 | TRBV7-2 | TRBD1 | CASSQRTGAYNEQFF | TGTGCCAGCAGTCAAAGGACAGGAGCCTACAATGAGCAGTTCTTC
many | TRBJ2-7 | TRBV7-9 | TRBD1 | CASSGRDRTRYEQYF | TGTGCCAGCAGCGGACGGGACAGAACTCGATACGAGCAGTACTTC
. | TRBJ2-7 | TRBV6-5 | . | CASSKDRSYEQYF | TGTGCCAGCAGCAAGGACCGATCCTACGAGCAGTACTTC
. | TRBJ1-1 | TRBV5-4 | . | CASSRPRQGFGSNTEAFF | TGTGCCAGCAGCCGACCTCGGCAGGGATTCGGATCGAACACTGAAGCTTTCTTT
many | TRBJ2-7 | TRBV6-1 | . | CASSPGHAADEQYF | TGTGCCAGCAGCCCGGGACACGCGGCGGACGAGCAGTACTTC
few | TRBJ1-1 | TRBV20-1 | TRBD1 | CSARDRGLNTEAFF | TGCAGTGCTCGGGACAGGGGTTTGAACACTGAAGCTTTCTTT
many | TRBJ2-3 | TRBV28 | TRBD1 | CASSLPGTGTDTQYF | TGTGCCAGCAGTCTCCCGGGGACAGGCACAGATACGCAGTATTTT
many | TRBJ2-1 | TRBV11-2 | TRBD2 | CASSFTTSGNNEQFF | TGTGCCAGCAGCTTCACGACTAGCGGGAATAATGAGCAGTTCTTC
. | TRBJ2-1 | TRBV24-1 | . | CATSSPLPGENEQFF | TGTGCCACCAGTTCCCCGCTACCCGGGGAAAATGAGCAGTTCTTC
few | TRBJ2-2 | TRBV10-3 | . | CAITLDSFNTGELFF | TGTGCCATCACCTTGGACAGTTTCAACACCGGGGAGCTGTTTTTT
. | TRBJ2-3 | TRBV7-3 | . | CASSFFRRGGSDTQYF | TGTGCCAGCAGCTTCTTTCGGAGGGGGGGCTCAGATACGCAGTATTTT
. | TRBJ2-2 | TRBV30 | . | CAWSPMNTGELFF | TGTGCCTGGAGTCCGATGAACACCGGGGAGCTGTTTTTT
few | TRBJ2-1 | TRBV6-1 | . | CATVMGARQIF | TGTGCCACCGTTATGGGGGCTAGACAGATCTTC
many | TRBJ2-5 | TRBV29-1 | . | CSHNYQETQYF | TGCAGCCACAACTACCAAGAGACCCAGTACTTC
few | TRBJ2-5 | TRBV28 | . | CASSLVRAGETQYF | TGTGCCAGCAGTTTGGTTCGAGCGGGAGAGACCCAGTACTTC
many | TRBJ1-1 | TRBV7-2 | . | CASSLAQGGGTEAFF | TGTGCCAGCAGCTTGGCCCAGGGTGGGGGCACTGAAGCTTTCTTT
many | TRBJ2-2 | TRBV11-2 | . | CASSRPMNTGELFF | TGTGCCAGCAGCCGACCTATGAACACCGGGGAGCTGTTTTTT
many | TRBJ2-1 | TRBV19 | TRBD2 | CASTGGRTSNEQFF | TGTGCCAGTACGGGCGGGAGAACTTCGAATGAGCAGTTCTTC
few | TRBJ2-7 | TRBV7-9 | . | CASSSRGAGEQYF | TGTGCCAGCAGCTCAAGGGGCGCGGGAGAGCAGTACTTC
few | TRBJ2-6 | TRBV2 | . | CASSARANVLTF | TGTGCCAGCAGCGCTCGGGCCAACGTCCTGACTTTC
few | TRBJ2-3 | TRBV19 | TRBD2 | CASSGLAGTNTDTQYF | TGTGCCAGTAGTGGTCTAGCGGGAACCAACACAGATACGCAGTATTTT
many | TRBJ2-1 | TRBV7-8 | TRBD2 | CASSVDSAGGGEQFF | TGTGCCAGCAGCGTAGACTCTGCGGGAGGCGGTGAGCAGTTCTTC
many | TRBJ2-1 | TRBV6-2/TRBV6-3 | . | CASSPSTGNEQFF | TGTGCCAGCAGCCCATCGACTGGGAATGAGCAGTTCTTC
many | TRBJ2-5 | TRBV12-3/TRBV12-4 | . | CASSSLIGRGTQYF | TGTGCCAGCAGCTCCCTAATAGGCCGCGGAACCCAGTACTTC
few | TRBJ2-7 | TRBV28 | TRBD2 | CASSWLSGTSGREAYEQYF | TGTGCCAGCAGTTGGTTATCCGGGACTAGCGGGAGGGAAGCCTACGAGCAGTACTTC
many | TRBJ2-3 | TRBV29-1 | . | CSVEGISPSSGTDTQYF | TGCAGCGTTGAAGGAATATCCCCATCTAGCGGCACAGATACGCAGTATTTT
. | TRBJ1-1 | TRBV28 | . | CASSSPEAFF | TGTGCCAGCAGTTCCCCTGAAGCTTTCTTT
many | TRBJ2-2 | TRBV19 | TRBD1 | CASTKTGYTGELFF | TGTGCCAGTACCAAGACAGGGTACACCGGGGAGCTGTTTTTT
few | TRBJ1-5 | TRBV2 | . | CASTAIGTLSNQPQHF | TGTGCCAGCACCGCGATCGGGACACTGAGCAATCAGCCCCAGCATTTT
. | TRBJ2-1 | TRBV29-1 | TRBD2 | CSGGQRGGRNEQFF | TGCAGCGGGGGCCAGCGGGGGGGCAGAAATGAGCAGTTCTTC
many | TRBJ1-1 | TRBV7-3 | TRBD1 | CASSLTGQGAKNTEAFF | TGTGCCAGCAGCTTAACCGGACAGGGGGCTAAGAACACTGAAGCTTTCTTT
many | TRBJ1-5 | TRBV11-2 | . | CASSQFMEGVQPQHF | TGTGCCAGCAGCCAATTCATGGAGGGTGTACAGCCCCAGCATTTT
few | TRBJ2-7 | TRBV9 | TRBD2 | CASSVEDSRGLAGESYEQYF | TGTGCCAGCAGCGTAGAGGACTCCCGGGGACTAGCGGGAGAATCATACGAGCAGTACTTC
. | TRBJ2-1 | TRBV7-6 | . | CASRPGGEIGNEQFF | TGTGCCAGCAGACCAGGGGGGGAAATTGGAAATGAGCAGTTCTTC
many | TRBJ2-7 | TRBV6-2/TRBV6-3 | . | CASSLFTPYEQYF | TGTGCCAGCAGTCTTTTCACCCCCTACGAGCAGTACTTC
. | TRBJ2-3 | TRBV11-3 | . | CASSIQRADTQYF | TGTGCCAGCAGCATCCAGAGGGCAGATACGCAGTATTTT
. | TRBJ2-4 | TRBV5-6 | . | CASSIDRTTKNIQYF | TGTGCCAGCAGCATTGACAGGACCACCAAAAACATTCAGTACTTC
. | TRBJ1-1 | TRBV12-3/TRBV12-4 | . | CASSLGEVETEAFF | TGTGCCAGCAGTTTAGGGGAGGTCGAGACTGAAGCTTTCTTT
few | TRBJ1-6 | TRBV19 | . | CASSIEESPLHF | TGTGCCAGTAGTATAGAGGAATCACCCCTCCACTTT
many | TRBJ2-7 | TRBV7-2 | TRBD2 | CASSRASGGAYEQYF | TGTGCCAGCAGCAGGGCCAGCGGGGGGGCATACGAGCAGTACTTC
few | TRBJ2-3 | TRBV7-2 | TRBD2 | CASSYPGLAQYF | TGTGCCAGCAGTTATCCGGGACTAGCACAGTATTTT
many | TRBJ2-4 | TRBV4-3 | . | CASSQEVQENIQYF | TGCGCCAGCAGCCAAGAGGTACAGGAAAACATTCAGTACTTC
many | TRBJ2-7 | TRBV2 | . | CASSEGGTYEQYF | TGTGCCAGCAGTGAGGGCGGGACCTACGAGCAGTACTTC
few | TRBJ1-1 | TRBV29-1 | . | CSVPGHRAEVTEAFF | TGCAGCGTTCCAGGGCACAGGGCCGAAGTAACTGAAGCTTTCTTT
few | TRBJ2-3 | TRBV4-3 | . | CASSQDLRQGRPDTQYF | TGCGCCAGCAGCCAAGATTTAAGGCAGGGGAGGCCAGATACGCAGTATTTT
. | TRBJ2-7 | TRBV7-2 | . | CASSQTQGTYEQYF | TGTGCCAGCAGCCAGACCCAGGGGACGTACGAGCAGTACTTC
. | TRBJ2-7 | TRBV11-3 | TRBD2 | CASSGTSGSEQYF | TGTGCCAGCAGCGGGACTAGCGGGAGCGAGCAGTACTTC
few | TRBJ1-1 | TRBV18 | . | CASSPTRDGNTEAFF | TGTGCCAGCTCACCAACCCGGGACGGAAACACTGAAGCTTTCTTT
many | TRBJ1-5 | TRBV28 | TRBD1 | CASSLLDRVDNQPQHF | TGTGCCAGCAGTCTTTTGGACAGGGTGGACAATCAGCCCCAGCATTTT
. | TRBJ1-1 | TRBV19 | . | CASSIQGRTEAFF | TGTGCCAGTAGTATTCAGGGACGCACTGAAGCTTTCTTT
many | TRBJ2-1 | TRBV7-8 | . | CASSSRPFSYNEQFF | TGTGCCAGCAGCTCAAGACCGTTCTCCTACAATGAGCAGTTCTTC
few | TRBJ2-3 | TRBV7-9 | . | CASSSQSDTQYF | TGTGCCAGCAGCTCCCAGTCAGATACGCAGTATTTT
many | TRBJ2-1 | TRBV7-3 | . | CASRLQGSDEQFF | TGTGCCAGCAGGCTACAGGGTTCAGATGAGCAGTTCTTC
. | TRBJ2-2 | TRBV19 | TRBD1 | CASSARTGEHSGELFF | TGTGCCAGTAGTGCTAGGACAGGGGAACATTCCGGGGAGCTGTTTTTT
. | TRBJ1-2 | TRBV6-5 | TRBD1 | CASSYSTGVNYGYTF | TGTGCCAGCAGTTACTCGACAGGGGTGAACTATGGCTACACCTTC
many | TRBJ2-2 | TRBV7-2 | . | CASRFGSNTGELFF | TGTGCCAGCCGATTCGGGTCGAACACCGGGGAGCTGTTTTTT
many | TRBJ2-1 | TRBV7-9 | . | CASSSPAGGTLSYNEQFF | TGTGCCAGCAGCTCTCCCGCAGGCGGGACCCTCTCCTACAATGAGCAGTTCTTC
many | TRBJ2-2 | TRBV7-2 | . | CASSLAAGWDTGELFF | TGTGCCAGCAGCTTAGCGGCGGGGTGGGACACCGGGGAGCTGTTTTTT
many | TRBJ2-7 | TRBV7-2 | TRBD2 | CASSKGLAALEKYF | TGTGCCAGCAGCAAGGGACTAGCGGCCTTAGAGAAGTACTTC